The entry below describes one T cell receptor beta chain. What it recognizes is unknown. The CDR3 spans 16 residues. V lost 0 bases to trimming and J lost 2 bases, with 15 bases between them. Germline V lookup: CDR1 GTSNPN, CDR2 SVGIG (reference sequence). From RNA transcripts, TCR beta CDR3 regions were amplified. When the TCR CDR3 underwent first-round RT-PCR, the HTBI primer set was used. TCRdb ran MiXCR on the multiplex PCR reads and lists one entry per CDR3 protein. In the table there are around 500,000 distinct CDR3 sequences, less than 25% of which are singletons. This entry belongs to a study of T cells in Graves' hyperthyroidism and ophthalmopathy. Notes on the study in general: Most thyroid clonotypes expanded above 0.001 appeared in blood too.

Diagnostic assessment was based on clinical symptoms, serum thyroxine and TRAb, thyroid ultrasound and orbital computed tomography. Out of around 10 ml of fresh peripheral blood came the PBMCs. This chain links TRBV30 with TRBJ2-3; D remains unclear. Sequences were obtained from blood. The sequence came from a woman in her 70s with Graves' ophthalmopathy. The CDR3 protein is CAWSVGGNTPTDTQYF. CDR3 coding DNA: TGTGCCTGGAGTGTAGGTGGGAATACCCCCACAGATACGCAGTATTTT. The variable domain in full, completed from reference TRBV30 and TRBJ2-3, reads SQTIHQWPATLVQPVGSPLSLECTVEGTSNPNLYWYRQAAGRGLQLLFYSVGIGQISSEVPQNLSASRPQDRQFILSSKKLLLSDSGFYLCAWSVGGNTPTDTQYFGPGTRLTVL.